Listed below are T cell receptor beta chains from one sample, sequenced in a study of monozygotic twins with inflammatory bowel disease. TCRdb reprocessed the 5' RACE reads, with one entry per CDR3 protein and no DNA. The table lists about 300,000 distinct CDR3 sequences. Sample: blood. These receptors were obtained from a human donor with ulcerative colitis or Crohn's disease, or a healthy co-twin of an affected twin (not recorded which). CDR3s include the opening cysteine and the closing phenylalanine or tryptophan. Each record gives: V gene, J gene, CDR3 length, CDR3 protein.

TRBV5-1	TRBJ2-1	15	CASSLADRVPNEHFF
TRBV5-5	TRBJ1-5	14	CASSWTGNVQPQHF
TRBV20-1	TRBJ2-7	13	CSADPDRSYEQYF
TRBV7-2	TRBJ2-7	13	CASSRDSVYEQYF
TRBV5-6	TRBJ2-1	11	CASTSLDSQFF
TRBV12-3/TRBV12-4	TRBJ2-7	15	CASSSVTTRGYEQYF
TRBV7-9	TRBJ2-3	13	CASSLSGGDTQYF
TRBV29-1	TRBJ2-1	15	CSVAFSEKSYNEQFF
TRBV4-2	TRBJ2-2	18	CASSQDRLAGVSPGELFF
TRBV6-2/TRBV6-3	TRBJ2-4	15	CASSLDRVAENIQYF
TRBV10-3	TRBJ2-5	14	CAISESVVQETQYF
TRBV12-3/TRBV12-4	TRBJ2-1	14	CASSLQGADNEQFF
TRBV28	TRBJ1-5	16	CASSLGVSFSNQPQHF
TRBV7-2	TRBJ2-1	16	CASSLVAGLASNEQFF
TRBV19	TRBJ2-5	16	CASIPRPHRVQETQYF
TRBV5-1	TRBJ2-7	15	CASSFNGRGYDEQYF
TRBV7-9	TRBJ2-2	14	CASRFGQDHGELFF
TRBV4-3	TRBJ1-5	15	CASSQDFRGHQPQHF
TRBV6-5	TRBJ1-1	16	CASSYSIVGMNTEAFF
TRBV27	TRBJ1-1	18	CASSRRLKTGRLNTEAFF
TRBV7-2	TRBJ2-7	14	CASSSWDGSYEQYF
TRBV5-1	TRBJ1-2	14	CASSTDGSNYGYTF
TRBV10-3	TRBJ1-5	14	CASRAAQGNQPQHF
TRBV5-1	TRBJ2-3	16	CASSLLAGGSADTQYF
TRBV15	TRBJ1-2	14	CATSPRPGGNGYTF
TRBV10-3	TRBJ2-4	13	CAIRGQGENMQYF
TRBV7-2	TRBJ1-4	16	CASSSTRTGVNEKLFF
TRBV5-6	TRBJ1-4	16	CASSQRPRWGSEKLFF
TRBV3-1	TRBJ2-3	17	CASSQGLAGPNTDTQYF
TRBV3-1	TRBJ2-7	12	CASRGLLYEQYF
TRBV30	TRBJ1-5	16	CAWTDQGTRGNQPQHF
TRBV20-1	TRBJ2-3	13	CSARRPGADTQYF
TRBV4-2	TRBJ2-7	16	CASSQVNIAASYEQYF
TRBV30	TRBJ2-2	15	CAWSVGRALNGELFF
TRBV5-1	TRBJ2-7	15	CASSLPGGNSYEQYF
TRBV6-6	TRBJ2-7	13	CASSFPGGAEQYF
TRBV12-3/TRBV12-4	TRBJ2-7	15	CASSLTGTGANEQYF
TRBV7-2	TRBJ2-7	13	CASSPQGLYEQYF
TRBV30	TRBJ1-2	14	CAWSRDAGNYGYTF
TRBV6-2/TRBV6-3	TRBJ2-7	16	CASSYPWDRDAYEQYF
TRBV12-3/TRBV12-4	TRBJ2-7	15	CASSLGDRAFYEQYF
TRBV5-5	TRBJ2-2	16	CASGERTAANTGELFF
TRBV10-2	TRBJ2-7	13	CASRDRGTYEQYF
TRBV28	TRBJ2-2	17	CASSLGLVSFDTGELFF
TRBV6-2/TRBV6-3	TRBJ2-1	15	CASSPHGGGVGEQFF
TRBV7-9	TRBJ1-3	15	CASFTGTAKGNTIYF